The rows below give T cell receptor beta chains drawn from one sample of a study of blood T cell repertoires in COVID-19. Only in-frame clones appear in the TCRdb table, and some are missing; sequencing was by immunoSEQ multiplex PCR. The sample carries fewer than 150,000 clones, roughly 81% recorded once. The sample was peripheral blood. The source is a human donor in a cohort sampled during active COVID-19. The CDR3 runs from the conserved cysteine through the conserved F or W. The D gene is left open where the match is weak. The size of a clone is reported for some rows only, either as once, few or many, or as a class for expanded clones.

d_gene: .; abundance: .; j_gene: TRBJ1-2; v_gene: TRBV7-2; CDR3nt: TGTGCCAGCAGCTTATACAGCAACTATGGCTACACCTTC; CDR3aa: CASSLYSNYGYTF
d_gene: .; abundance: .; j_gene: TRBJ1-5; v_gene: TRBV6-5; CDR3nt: TGTGCCAGGAGGTCAGAGATAAAAAGCAATCAGCCCCAGCATTTT; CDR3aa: CARRSEIKSNQPQHF
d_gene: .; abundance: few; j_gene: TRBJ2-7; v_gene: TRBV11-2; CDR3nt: TGTGCCAGCAGCTTAGGAACAGGGACCTACGAGCAGTACTTC; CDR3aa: CASSLGTGTYEQYF
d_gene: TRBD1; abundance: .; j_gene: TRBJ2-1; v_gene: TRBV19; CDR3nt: TGTGCCAGTAGGGACAGGGGGATACACAATGAGCAGTTCTTC; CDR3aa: CASRDRGIHNEQFF
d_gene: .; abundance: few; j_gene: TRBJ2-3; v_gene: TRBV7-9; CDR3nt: TGTGCCAGCAGCGACGAGGGTGGGGATACGCAGTATTTT; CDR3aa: CASSDEGGDTQYF
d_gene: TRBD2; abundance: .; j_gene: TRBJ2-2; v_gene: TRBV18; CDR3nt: TGTGCCAGCTCACCACCAGTTGGTAGCGGGGCGGCGGAGCTGTTTTTT; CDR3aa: CASSPPVGSGAAELFF
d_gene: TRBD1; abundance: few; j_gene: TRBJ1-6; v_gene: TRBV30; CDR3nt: TGTGCCTGGAGTGCTAGGAACAGGGGTAATAATTCACCCCTCCACTTT; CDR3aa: CAWSARNRGNNSPLHF
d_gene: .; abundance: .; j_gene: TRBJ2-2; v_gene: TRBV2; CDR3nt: TGTGCCAGCAGTGACTTGGCGCAGGCGAACACCGGGGAGCTGTTTTTT; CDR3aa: CASSDLAQANTGELFF
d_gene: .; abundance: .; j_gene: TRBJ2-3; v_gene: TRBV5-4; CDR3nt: TGTGCCAGCAGCCCTAGCACAGATACGCAGTATTTT; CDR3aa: CASSPSTDTQYF
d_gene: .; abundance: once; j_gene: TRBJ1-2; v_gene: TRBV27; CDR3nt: TGTGCCAGCAGTTTAAGAGGCAGTAACTATGGCTACACCTTC; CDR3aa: CASSLRGSNYGYTF
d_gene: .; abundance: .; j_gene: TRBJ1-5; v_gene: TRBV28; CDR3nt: TGTGCCAGCAGTTTATCGGGAGCTAGCAATCAGCCCCAGCATTTT; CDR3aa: CASSLSGASNQPQHF
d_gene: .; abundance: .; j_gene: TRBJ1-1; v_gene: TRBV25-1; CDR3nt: TGTGCCAGCAGTGGGGGACTTTTGAACACTGAAGCTTTCTTT; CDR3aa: CASSGGLLNTEAFF
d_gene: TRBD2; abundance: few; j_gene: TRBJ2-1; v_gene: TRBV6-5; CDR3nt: TGTGCCAGCAGTTACTCAACGGGGGGGTCCTACAATGAGCAGTTCTTC; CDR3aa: CASSYSTGGSYNEQFF
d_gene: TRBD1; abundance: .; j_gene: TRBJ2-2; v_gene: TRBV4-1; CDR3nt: TGCGCCAGCAGCCCTATTGGACAGGGAAACACCGGGGAGCTGTTTTTT; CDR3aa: CASSPIGQGNTGELFF
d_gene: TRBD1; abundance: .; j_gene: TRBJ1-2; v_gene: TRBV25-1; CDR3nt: TGTGTCGAGGGACAGGGAATAATACTATTCTATGGCTACACCTTC; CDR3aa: CVEGQGIILFYGYTF
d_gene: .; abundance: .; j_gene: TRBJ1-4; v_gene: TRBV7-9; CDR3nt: TGTGCCAGCAGCTTAGGCCCGGAGGCTAATGAAAAACTGTTTTTT; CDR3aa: CASSLGPEANEKLFF
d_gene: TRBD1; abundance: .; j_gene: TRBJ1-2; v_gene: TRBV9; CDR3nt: TGTGCCAGCAGCGGAGGGGACAGGGGGCCCTATGGCTACACCTTC; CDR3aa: CASSGGDRGPYGYTF
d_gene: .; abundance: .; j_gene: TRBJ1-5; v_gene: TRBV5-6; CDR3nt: TGTGCCAGCAGCGGGCCCGCAAATCAGCCCCAGCATTTT; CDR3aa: CASSGPANQPQHF
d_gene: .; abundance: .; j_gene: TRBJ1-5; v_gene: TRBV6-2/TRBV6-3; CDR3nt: TGTGCCAGCAGTTACTCTCTATATAGCAATCAGCCCCAGCATTTT; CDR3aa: CASSYSLYSNQPQHF
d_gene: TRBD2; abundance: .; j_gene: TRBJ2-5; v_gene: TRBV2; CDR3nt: TGTGCCAGCAGTTTTAAACGACTAGCGGGGGGGGGAGAGACCCAGTACTTC; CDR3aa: CASSFKRLAGGGETQYF
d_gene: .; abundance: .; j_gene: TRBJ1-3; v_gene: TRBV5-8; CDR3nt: TGTGCCAGCAGCTTGGGCAGCTCTGGAAACACCATATATTTT; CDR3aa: CASSLGSSGNTIYF
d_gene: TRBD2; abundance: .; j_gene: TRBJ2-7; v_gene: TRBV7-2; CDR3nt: TGTGCCAGCAGCTTAGCGCCAGGCGGGGGCTACGAGCAGTACTTC; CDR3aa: CASSLAPGGGYEQYF
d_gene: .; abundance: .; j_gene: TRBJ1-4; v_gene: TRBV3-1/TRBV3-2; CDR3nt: TGTGCCAGCAGCACTCGATCCGTCGGTGAAAAACTGTTTTTT; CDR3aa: CASSTRSVGEKLFF
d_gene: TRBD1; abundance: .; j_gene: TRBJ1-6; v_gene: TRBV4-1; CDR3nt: TGCGCCAGCAGTCTTATTAGAGGACAGGACGGAAGAGCGTCCTATAATTCACCCCTCCACTTT; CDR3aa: CASSLIRGQDGRASYNSPLHF
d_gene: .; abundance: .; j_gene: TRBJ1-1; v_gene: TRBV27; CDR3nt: TGTGCCAGCAGTTTGGGGACAACCTTTGATGAAGCTTTCTTT; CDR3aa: CASSLGTTFDEAFF
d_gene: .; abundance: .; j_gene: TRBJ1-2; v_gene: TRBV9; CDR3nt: TGTGCCAGCAGCGTAGGAAGCGGGGGCCGTTTGTTCGGCTACACCTTC; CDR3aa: CASSVGSGGRLFGYTF
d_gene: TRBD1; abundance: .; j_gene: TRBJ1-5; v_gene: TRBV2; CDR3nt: TGTGCCAGCAGTCCGGACAGGGGGAAGAATCAGCCCCAGCATTTT; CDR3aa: CASSPDRGKNQPQHF
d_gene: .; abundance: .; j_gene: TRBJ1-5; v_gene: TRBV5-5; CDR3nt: TGTGCCAGCACCACTACAGGGAAGGATCAGCCCCAGCATTTT; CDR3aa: CASTTTGKDQPQHF
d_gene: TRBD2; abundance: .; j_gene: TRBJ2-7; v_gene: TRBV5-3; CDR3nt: TGTGCCAGAAGCTTGGAGGGACTAGCGGGGTTTAGCTCCTACGAGCAGTACTTC; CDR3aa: CARSLEGLAGFSSYEQYF
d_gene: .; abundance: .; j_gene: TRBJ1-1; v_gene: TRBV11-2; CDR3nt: TGTGCCAGCAGCTTAGGGCCGCTGAACACTGAAGCTTTCTTT; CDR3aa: CASSLGPLNTEAFF
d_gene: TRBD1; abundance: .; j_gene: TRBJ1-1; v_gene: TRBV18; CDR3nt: TGTGCCAGCTCCCCGCTTAGGACAGGAGATGAAGCTTTCTTT; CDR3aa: CASSPLRTGDEAFF
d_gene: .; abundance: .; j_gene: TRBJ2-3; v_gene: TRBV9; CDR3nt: TGTGCCAGCAGCGAACGGGGGGCAAGCACAGATACGCAGTATTTT; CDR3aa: CASSERGASTDTQYF
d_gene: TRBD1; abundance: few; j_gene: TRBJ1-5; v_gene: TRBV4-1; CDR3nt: TGCGCCAGCAGCCAAGCCGGGACAGGGAAAAAGGGCAATCAGCCCCAGCATTTT; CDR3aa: CASSQAGTGKKGNQPQHF
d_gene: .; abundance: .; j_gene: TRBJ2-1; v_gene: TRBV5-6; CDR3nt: TGTGCCAGCACCCAGTCGGGGGCCTACAATGAGCAGTTCTTC; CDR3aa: CASTQSGAYNEQFF
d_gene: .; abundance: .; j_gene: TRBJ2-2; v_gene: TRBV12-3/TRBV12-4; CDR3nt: TGTGCCAGCCGTTATGGGGGCCCCGGGGAGCTGTTTTTT; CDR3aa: CASRYGGPGELFF
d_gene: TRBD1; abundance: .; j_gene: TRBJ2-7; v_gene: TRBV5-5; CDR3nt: TGTGCCAGCAGCACCTACTTGACAGGGGTCGAGCAGTACTTC; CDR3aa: CASSTYLTGVEQYF
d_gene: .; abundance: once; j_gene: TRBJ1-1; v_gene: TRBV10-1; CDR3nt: TGCGCCAGCACTAAAGGGGGAAACAACGCTGAAGCTTTCTTT; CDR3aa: CASTKGGNNAEAFF
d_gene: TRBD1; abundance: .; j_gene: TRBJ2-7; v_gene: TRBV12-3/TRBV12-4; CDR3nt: TGTGCCAGCAGTTTGTACAGGGGCGAGCAGTACTTC; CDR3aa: CASSLYRGEQYF
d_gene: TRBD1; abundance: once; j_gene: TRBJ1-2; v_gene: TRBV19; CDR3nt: TGTGCCAGTAGTATAGGTCTCGGCAGGGGGTATGGCTACACCTTC; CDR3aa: CASSIGLGRGYGYTF
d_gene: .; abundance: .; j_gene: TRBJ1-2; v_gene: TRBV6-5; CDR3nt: TGTGCCAGCAGTTACGAGGTGGGCTATGGCTACACCTTC; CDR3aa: CASSYEVGYGYTF
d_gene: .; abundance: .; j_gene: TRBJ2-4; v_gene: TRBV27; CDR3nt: TGTGCCAGCAGTCGTGACACAGCCAAAAACATTCAGTACTTC; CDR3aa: CASSRDTAKNIQYF
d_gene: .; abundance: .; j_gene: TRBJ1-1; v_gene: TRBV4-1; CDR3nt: TGCGCCAGCAGCCAAGTCAGGGCTCCTGAAGCTTTCTTT; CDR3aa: CASSQVRAPEAFF
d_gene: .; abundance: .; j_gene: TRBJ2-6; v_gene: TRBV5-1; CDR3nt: TGCGCCAGCAGCTTGTATTCGGTGAGCTCTGGGGCCAACGTCCTGACTTTC; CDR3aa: CASSLYSVSSGANVLTF
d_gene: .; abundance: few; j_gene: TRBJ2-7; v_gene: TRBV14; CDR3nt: TGTGCCAGCAGCCAAGCTGGCGGATTTAACGAGCAGTACTTC; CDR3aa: CASSQAGGFNEQYF
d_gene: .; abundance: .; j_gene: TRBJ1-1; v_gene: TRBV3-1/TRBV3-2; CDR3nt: TGTGCCAGCAGACCCCTAGGGAACACTGAAGCTTTCTTT; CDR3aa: CASRPLGNTEAFF
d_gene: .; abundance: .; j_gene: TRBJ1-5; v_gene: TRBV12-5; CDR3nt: TGTGCTAGTGTCCACGATAGTCAGCCCCAGCATTTT; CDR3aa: CASVHDSQPQHF
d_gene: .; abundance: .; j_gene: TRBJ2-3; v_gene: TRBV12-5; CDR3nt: TGTGCTAGTGGCCCCCCGGGGTCAAATACGCAGTATTTT; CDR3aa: CASGPPGSNTQYF
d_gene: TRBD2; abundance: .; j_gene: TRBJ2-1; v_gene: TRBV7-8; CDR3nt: TGTGCCAGCAGCTCACAAAGGACTAGCGGGGGGTTCCGCCGCAATGAGCAGTTCTTC; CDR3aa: CASSSQRTSGGFRRNEQFF
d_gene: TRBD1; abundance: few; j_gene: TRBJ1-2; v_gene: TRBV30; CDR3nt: TGTGCCTGGAGTCCACAGGGGTACTATGGCTACACCTTC; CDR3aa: CAWSPQGYYGYTF
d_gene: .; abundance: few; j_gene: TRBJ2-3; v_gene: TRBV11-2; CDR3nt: TGTGCCAGCAGCTTAGACGGGGGAAGCACAGATACGCAGTATTTT; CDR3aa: CASSLDGGSTDTQYF